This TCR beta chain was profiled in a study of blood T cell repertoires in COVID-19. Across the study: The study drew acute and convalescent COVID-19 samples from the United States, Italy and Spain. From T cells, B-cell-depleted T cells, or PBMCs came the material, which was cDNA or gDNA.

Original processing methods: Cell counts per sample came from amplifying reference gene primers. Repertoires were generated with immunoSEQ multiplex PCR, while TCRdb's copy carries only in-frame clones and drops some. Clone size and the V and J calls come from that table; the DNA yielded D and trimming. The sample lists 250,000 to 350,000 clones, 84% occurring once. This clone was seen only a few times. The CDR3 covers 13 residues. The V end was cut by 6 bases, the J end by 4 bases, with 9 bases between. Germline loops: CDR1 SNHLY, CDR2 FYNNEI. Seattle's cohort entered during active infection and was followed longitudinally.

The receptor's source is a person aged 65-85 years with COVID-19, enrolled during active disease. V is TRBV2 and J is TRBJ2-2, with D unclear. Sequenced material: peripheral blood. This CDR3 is CASRPGGTGELFF. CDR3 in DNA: TGTGCCAGCAGGCCAGGTGGCACCGGGGAGCTGTTTTTT.